This paragraph reports one T cell receptor beta chain. What it recognizes is unknown. V gave up 1 base and J gave up 5 bases, with 8 bases separating them. The CDR3 spans 13 residues. CDR1 MNHNS and CDR2 SASEGT come from the germline V gene. An overnight rest at 37°C with about 200 IU/ml IL-2 preceded regulatory T cell sorting from thawed PBMCs. The source of the sample is a study of Tregs in tolerant kidney transplant recipients. Broader study findings: Tregs expanded with activated donor B cells seemed most donor-specific. Validation in larger populations is needed because few patients were studied.

Sequenced by immunoSEQ multiplex PCR; TCRdb stores in-frame clones only, minus some. The table has 46,000 or so clones, roughly nine tenths seen once. The TCR was taken from a human donor in good health. The rearrangement links TRBV6-1 to TRBJ1-1; no clear D. Material: Tregs from blood. The CDR3 DNA reads TGTGCCAGCAGTGAAGGTCAGGTGACTGAAGCTTTCTTT. Its protein product is CASSEGQVTEAFF.